This T cell receptor beta chain derives from a study of T cell responses to AZD1222 COVID-19 vaccine. V was shortened by 3 bases and J by 3 bases, with 14 bases between the two germline ends. Per the germline V gene, CDR1 is SGHNT and CDR2 is YYREEE (reference sequence). The CDR3 sequence is 15 residues long. Study-wide findings and caveats: Mapped onto spike, vaccine-associated CD4 TCRs spanned it and were dominant at 160-218 and 743-854. Once two AZD1222 doses were given, Spike-specific TCR breadth and depth went up.

Note on this clone: The antigen remains undetermined.

The repertoire was sequenced with immunoSEQ multiplex PCR; TCRdb's copy has only in-frame clones and lacks some. The table includes 63,000 or so clones, 85% detected once. Sequencing used peripheral blood, obtained on day 0 of AZD1222 vaccination. The chain recombines TRBV5-4 with TRBJ2-3; D is perhaps TRBD1 or TRBD2 (6 bases each). This clonotype was sampled from an adult in good health. The CDR3 loop is CASSSVGGLTDTQYF. The CDR3 DNA sequence: TGTGCCAGCAGCTCTGTGGGGGGCCTTACAGATACGCAGTATTTT.